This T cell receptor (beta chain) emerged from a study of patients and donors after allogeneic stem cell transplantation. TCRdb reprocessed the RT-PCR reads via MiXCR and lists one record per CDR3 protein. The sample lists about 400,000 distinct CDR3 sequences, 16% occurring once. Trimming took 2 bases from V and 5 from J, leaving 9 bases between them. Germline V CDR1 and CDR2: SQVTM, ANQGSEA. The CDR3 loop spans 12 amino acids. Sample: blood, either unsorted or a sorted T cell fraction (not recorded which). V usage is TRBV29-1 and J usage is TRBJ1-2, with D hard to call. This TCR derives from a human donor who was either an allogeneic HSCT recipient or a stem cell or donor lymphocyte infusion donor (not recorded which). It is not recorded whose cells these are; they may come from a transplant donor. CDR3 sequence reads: CSVETTPYGYTF. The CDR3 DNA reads TGCAGCGTTGAAACCACGCCTTATGGCTACACCTTC.